This T cell receptor (beta chain) was profiled in a study of T cells in Graves' hyperthyroidism and ophthalmopathy. TCR beta CDR3 regions were amplified from RNA transcripts. The HTBI primer set served for first-round RT-PCR of the TCR CDR3. One entry per CDR3 protein results from TCRdb running MiXCR on the multiplex PCR reads. The repertoire has hundreds of thousands of distinct CDR3 sequences, 25% of them found once; the top ten carry roughly a quarter. Remarks on this clonotype: Its antigen is unidentified.

Study conclusions and caveats: Blood also carried most thyroid clonotypes expanded above 0.001.

The CDR3 consists of 15 residues. Looked up from germline, CDR1 is MNHNS and CDR2 is SASEGT. V lost 3 bases and J lost 1, with 12 bases in between. The receptor's source is a man aged 35 to 55 with Graves' hyperthyroidism that later progressed to Graves' ophthalmopathy. V usage is TRBV6-1 and J usage is TRBJ2-5; D remains ambiguous. The sequenced sample consisted of blood. This chain's CDR3 is CASSDLFWGQETQYF. CDR3 coding DNA: TGTGCCAGCAGTGATCTTTTCTGGGGCCAAGAGACCCAGTACTTC.